The T cell receptor (beta chain) described here comes from a study of beta chain features in type 1 diabetes. A remark on this clone: Its target is not known.

Broader study findings: The naive, central memory and Treg TCRB repertoires of patients appeared to be more similar to one another than those of healthy donors. Researchers cautioned that cDNA sequencing could over-represent cells with high TCR expression. Patients with Type 1 diabetes showed moderately but significantly shorter TCRB CDR3s in all four CD4+ subsets.

All of the sorted populations showed purity greater than 98%. TCRB transcripts that were expressed got sequenced, as all of the isolated RNA had been reverse transcribed. Roughly 3.6 million reads, on average, came from each naive, central memory and regulatory T cell sample. Assay used: immunoSEQ multiplex PCR; TCRdb lists only in-frame clones, some missing. The sample carries about 340,000 clones, 9.3% recorded once. This CDR3 is 18 amino acids long. Germline loops: CDR1 MRHNA, CDR2 SNTAGT. Trimming took 2 bases from V and 9 from J, leaving 23 bases between them. The sequencing sample was made of central memory CD4+ T cells from blood. The clonotype comes from a man aged 25 to 45 with type 1 diabetes. The chain links TRBV6-4 to TRBJ1-6; D not resolved. DNA for the CDR3: TGTGCCAGCAGTGACCGACGGTCTCGGCATAAACTAATTTCACCCCTCCACTTT. This codes for CASSDRRSRHKLISPLHF.